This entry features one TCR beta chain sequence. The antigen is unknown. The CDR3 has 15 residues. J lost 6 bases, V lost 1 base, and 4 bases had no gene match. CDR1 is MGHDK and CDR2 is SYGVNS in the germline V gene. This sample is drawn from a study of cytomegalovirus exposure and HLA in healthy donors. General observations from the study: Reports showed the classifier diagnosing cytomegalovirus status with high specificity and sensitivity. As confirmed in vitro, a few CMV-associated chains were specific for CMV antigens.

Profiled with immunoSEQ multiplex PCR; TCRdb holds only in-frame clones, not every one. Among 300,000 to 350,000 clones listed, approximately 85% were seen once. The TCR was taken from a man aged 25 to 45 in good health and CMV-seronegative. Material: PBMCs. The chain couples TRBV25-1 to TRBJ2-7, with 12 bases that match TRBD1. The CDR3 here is CASSESGTGGREQYF. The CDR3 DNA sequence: TGTGCCAGCAGTGAATCTGGGACAGGGGGCCGCGAGCAGTACTTC.